Shown below are 21 T cell receptor beta chains from a single sample sequenced in a study of cytomegalovirus exposure and HLA in healthy donors. The PCR contained 60 Vbeta and 13 Jbeta primers. The repertoire was sequenced with immunoSEQ multiplex PCR; TCRdb's copy has only in-frame clones and lacks some. The table records about 210,000 clones, about four fifths of them present only once. The sequenced sample consisted of PBMCs. The receptors were gathered from a male donor in good health and CMV-seropositive.

The J gene is TRBJ2-7, the V gene TRBV27, with TRBD2 matching over 7 bases. With V trimmed by 7 bases and J by 7 bases, 16 bases remained unmatched. Germline loops: CDR1 MNHEY, CDR2 SMNVEV (reference sequence). This CDR3 is 15 amino acids long. In DNA form, the CDR3 reads TGTGCCAGCAATTCCCGAGCGGGATTGTCGGGGGAGCAGTACTTC. Its translation: CASNSRAGLSGEQYF.

This clone occurred a few times. V and J are TRBV9 and TRBJ1-1; D uncertain. V lost 6 bases and J lost 2, with 8 bases in between. This CDR3 has 12 amino acids. CDR1 SGDLS and CDR2 YYNGEE come from the germline V gene. The CDR3: CASNTANTEAFF. Written as DNA, the CDR3 is TGTGCCAGCAATACAGCAAACACTGAAGCTTTCTTT.

Here the CDR3 reads CASRYPGLMADTQYF. CDR3 sequence (DNA): TGTGCCAGCAGATATCCGGGACTTATGGCAGATACGCAGTATTTT. This chain connects TRBV11-2 to TRBJ2-3; possible D gene TRBD2, 6 bases. Germline lookup yields CDR1 SGHAT and CDR2 FQNNGV. The CDR3 length is 15 residues. With 6 bases removed from V and 4 bases from J, the gap between germline ends came to 17 bases.

The chain joins TRBV2 to TRBJ1-5; TRBD1 aligns across 9 bases. Germline values: CDR1 SNHLY, CDR2 FYNNEI. The CDR3 spans 15 residues. V was clipped by 6 bases and J by 4 bases; unmatched bases: 7. This CDR3 is CASSGPGQGNQPQHF. As DNA, the CDR3 is TGTGCCAGCAGCGGACCGGGACAGGGAAATCAGCCCCAGCATTTT.

J is TRBJ2-7 and V is TRBV30; D gene ambiguous. Germline V gene lookup returns CDR1 GTSNPN and CDR2 SVGIG (reference sequence). CDR3 length: 13 residues. The V and J ends lost 2 bases and 5 bases respectively, with 13 bases between them. The CDR3 DNA reads as TGTGCCTGGAGTACCCCCTTAGAAAACGAGCAGTACTTC. Its translation is CAWSTPLENEQYF.

This clone was picked up a small number of times. The chain has TRBV7-2 and TRBJ2-3; possible D gene TRBD2, 6 bases. Germline V gene sequence: CDR1 SGHTA, CDR2 FQGNSA. V shed 4 bases and J shed 2 bases, with 16 bases lying between them. CDR3 length: 16 residues. CDR3 nucleotides: TGTGCCAGCAGCTCGGGAGCTCCCACCCACACAGATACGCAGTATTTT. Translating it yields CASSSGAPTHTDTQYF.

DNA for the CDR3: TGTGCCAGTAGTATAGTTAGTCGAGCGGTGAACACAGATACGCAGTATTTT. This sequence encodes CASSIVSRAVNTDTQYF. This chain links TRBV19 with TRBJ2-3, with D maybe TRBD2 (5 bases). CDR3 length: 17 residues. Germline V CDR1 and CDR2: LNHDA, SQIVND (reference sequence). Trimming pared 1 base from V and 2 bases from J, leaving 16 bases between.

The V and J genes are TRBV2 and TRBJ2-6, with TRBD1 identical over 9 bases. Germline V gene sequence: CDR1 SNHLY, CDR2 FYNNEI. Trimming took 10 bases from V and 3 from J; bases not matched to a gene: 7. CDR3 size: 15 residues. CDR3 protein: CANLQGAFGANVLTF. The CDR3 DNA sequence: TGTGCCAACTTACAGGGGGCCTTTGGGGCCAACGTCCTGACTTTC.

The table lists this clone with a few counts. This sequence joins TRBV18 and TRBJ2-7; unclear D gene. Trimming removed 5 bases from V and 2 bases from J, with 10 bases in between. The germline V gene has CDR1 KGHSH and CDR2 LQKENI. The CDR3 runs 13 residues. The CDR3 loop reads CASSSNGAYEQYF. The CDR3 nucleotides read TGTGCCAGCTCATCAAACGGAGCCTACGAGCAGTACTTC.

The V gene is TRBV7-2, the J gene TRBJ1-5; the D is unclear. The CDR3 is 14 amino acids. CDR1 is SGHTA, CDR2 FQGNSA, per germline. Trimming removed 3 bases from V and 2 bases from J, with 8 bases in between. The CDR3 region has the DNA TGTGCCAGCAGCTTTATTGGAGGCAATCAGCCCCAGCATTTT. Amino acids: CASSFIGGNQPQHF.

This chain connects TRBV9 to TRBJ1-2, with 10 bases that match TRBD1. Germline CDR1 and CDR2: SGDLS and YYNGEE. This CDR3 is 19 amino acids long. With 1 base clipped from V and 3 bases from J, the junction kept 15 bases outside the gene matches. The CDR3 loop reads CASSVIPGWGTGVDYGYTF. The CDR3, as DNA: TGTGCCAGCAGCGTAATTCCCGGGTGGGGGACAGGGGTGGACTATGGCTACACCTTC.

The rearrangement uses TRBV6-1 and TRBJ1-2, with D possibly TRBD1 on 5 matching bases. Trimming took off 1 base at V and 5 bases at J, with 11 bases between the two ends. The CDR3 consists of 14 residues. Germline lookup yields CDR1 MNHNS and CDR2 SASEGT. This chain's CDR3 is CASSEVPGGYGYTF. CDR3 DNA sequence: TGTGCCAGCAGTGAAGTTCCCGGGGGGTATGGCTACACCTTC.

The table lists this clone with a count of one. This chain links TRBV10-2 with TRBJ1-1; D ambiguous. The CDR3 consists of 13 residues. The germline V gene encodes CDR1 WSHSY and CDR2 SAAADI. V lost 4 bases and J lost 4, with 10 bases in between. CDR3: CASSANTPTEAFF. In DNA, the CDR3 is TGCGCCAGCAGTGCTAATACCCCCACTGAAGCTTTCTTT.

This chain uses TRBV7-3 with TRBJ2-7; unclear D gene. Trimming removed 7 bases from V and 3 bases from J, with 13 bases in between. The CDR3 spans 13 residues. Per germline, CDR1 SGHTA and CDR2 FQGTGA. CDR3 DNA: TGTGCCAGCATGAACACCGCCCTCTACGAGCAGTACTTC. It translates to CASMNTALYEQYF.

The chain recombines TRBV7-9 with TRBJ2-1; 10 bases agree with TRBD2. CDR3 length: 17 amino acids. J lost 7 bases, V lost 4 bases, and 13 bases had no gene match. The germline CDR1 and CDR2 sequences are SEHNR and FQNEAQ (reference sequence). The CDR3 coding sequence is TGTGCCAGCAGCTACGACTTACAACCTAGCGGGGGAAATGAGCAGTTCTTC. Protein product: CASSYDLQPSGGNEQFF. The complete variable domain, with remaining parts taken from reference TRBV7-9 and TRBJ2-1, reads DTGVSQNPRHKITKRGQNVTFRCDPISEHNRLYWYRQTLGQGPEFLTYFQNEAQLEKSRLLSDRFSAERPKGSFSTLEIQRTEQGDSAMYLCASSYDLQPSGGNEQFFGPGTRLTVL.

Concerning this clone: Given the absence of the conserved phenylalanine or tryptophan at the CDR3 end, a read error is likely. The rearrangement uses TRBV9 and TRBJ1-2; D unclear. CDR3 length equals 13 residues. Trimming took off 4 bases at V and 4 bases at J, with 11 bases between the two ends. Germline CDR1 reads SGDLS; CDR2 reads YYNGEE. Here the CDR3 DNA reads TGTGCCAGCAGCCCGCCTGGGCCCTATGGCTACACCCTC. It codes for CASSPPGPYGYTL.

This chain uses TRBV5-1 with TRBJ2-1; D is uncertain. With 1 base removed from V and 4 bases from J, the gap between germline ends came to 15 bases. Germline assignment: CDR1 SGHRS and CDR2 YFSETQ. This CDR3 is built from 16 residues. Here the CDR3 DNA reads TGCGCCAGCAGCTTGCAGTCCCAGAATTCATACAATGAGCAGTTCTTC. Its translation is CASSLQSQNSYNEQFF.

This chain connects TRBV27 to TRBJ1-1; TRBD1 might be the D (5 bases). Trimming removed 5 bases at V and 3 bases at J, with 10 bases between. Germline-derived CDR1 and CDR2 are MNHEY and SMNVEV (reference sequence). This CDR3 is built from 13 residues. Here the CDR3 reads CASSPQGYTEAFF. The CDR3 nucleotides are TGTGCCAGCAGTCCCCAGGGTTACACTGAAGCTTTCTTT.

The rearrangement uses TRBV4-1 and TRBJ2-2, with 12 bases that match TRBD1. The CDR3 runs 16 residues. Trimming took 4 bases from V and 5 from J; bases not matched to a gene: 5. CDR1 MGHRA and CDR2 YSYEKL come from the germline V gene. The CDR3 DNA reads TGCGCCAGCAGCCGGGGACAGGGGGCTGGTACCGGGGAGCTGTTTTTT. Residues: CASSRGQGAGTGELFF.

The chain links TRBV7-9 to TRBJ1-6; D uncertain. The V end was cut by 3 bases, the J end by 5 bases, with 14 bases between. Germline assignment: CDR1 SEHNR and CDR2 FQNEAQ (reference sequence). This CDR3 is built from 16 residues. The CDR3 region is CASSLPKGAHNSPLHF. The CDR3 DNA reads TGTGCCAGCAGCTTGCCAAAGGGAGCCCATAATTCACCCCTCCACTTT. The complete variable domain, with remaining parts taken from reference TRBV7-9 and TRBJ1-6, reads DTGVSQNPRHKITKRGQNVTFRCDPISEHNRLYWYRQTLGQGPEFLTYFQNEAQLEKSRLLSDRFSAERPKGSFSTLEIQRTEQGDSAMYLCASSLPKGAHNSPLHFGNGTRLTVT.

CDR3 region: CASSLHGGPNTGELFF. CDR3 bases: TGTGCCAGCAGCTTGCATGGGGGCCCGAACACCGGGGAGCTGTTTTTT. The genes are TRBV7-8 and TRBJ2-2; TRBD1 is a possible D gene (6 bases). The CDR3 covers 16 residues. Germline CDR1 is SGHVS and CDR2 is FQNEAQ. V was pared by 3 bases and J by 0 bases, with 11 bases between.